This T cell receptor beta chain came from a study of beta chain features in type 1 diabetes. Expressed TCRB transcripts were sequenced because the entire RNA isolate underwent reverse transcription. TCRdb's copy holds only in-frame clones and misses some; the assay was immunoSEQ multiplex PCR. Here the sample spans about 230,000 clones, about 9.3% being singletons. With V trimmed by 4 bases and J by 5 bases, 8 bases remained unmatched. CDR1 SGHKS and CDR2 YYEKEE come from the germline V gene (reference sequence). This CDR3 has 15 amino acids. This clone was counted between two and nine times. The chain carries TRBV5-5 and TRBJ2-1, with 8 nucleotides matching TRBD2. Sequenced input: naive CD4+ T cells from blood. This clonotype was sampled from a woman between 18 and 29 years old in good health. The CDR3 loop reads CASSPRGAGDNEQFF. CDR3 DNA: TGTGCCAGCAGCCCCCGGGGAGCGGGAGACAATGAGCAGTTCTTC. Full variable domain (remainder filled in from reference TRBV5-5 and TRBJ2-1): DAGVTQSPTHLIKTRGQQVTLRCSPISGHKSVSWYQQVLGQGPQFIFQYYEKEERGRGNFPDRFSARQFPNYSSELNVNALLLGDSALYLCASSPRGAGDNEQFFGPGTRLTVL.